The next 5 T cell receptor beta chains were all read from a single sample in a study of cytomegalovirus exposure and HLA in healthy donors. Primers for the PCR totalled 60 Vbeta and 13 Jbeta. The protocol was immunoSEQ multiplex PCR, while the TCRdb copy is restricted to in-frame clones and leaves out a portion. The sample consists of fewer than 150,000 clones, about 75% of them appearing once. The sample consisted of PBMCs. These receptors came from a man in his sixties in good health and CMV-seropositive.

This clone occurred a few times. The chain employs TRBV5-4 and TRBJ2-7; 9 positions match TRBD1. Germline-derived CDR1 and CDR2 are SGHNT and YYREEE (reference sequence). The CDR3 runs 15 residues. The J segment lost 7 bases and the V segment lost 3 bases, leaving 11 bases of the junction unmatched. The CDR3: CASSSPTGGSREQYF. CDR3 bases: TGTGCCAGCAGCTCTCCCACAGGGGGCTCAAGAGAGCAGTACTTC.

This rearrangement joins TRBV6-5 to TRBJ1-6; tentative D call: TRBD1 (5 bases). V dropped 6 bases and J dropped 5 bases, with 11 bases sitting between them. Germline V CDR1 and CDR2: MNHEY, SVGAGI. This CDR3 is 14 amino acids long. CDR3 sequence: CASRWGRNNSPLHF. CDR3 in DNA: TGTGCCAGCAGATGGGGCAGAAATAATTCACCCCTCCACTTT.

The chain couples TRBV19 to TRBJ1-5; a weak D match, TRBD1 (6 bases). The germline gives CDR1 LNHDA, CDR2 SQIVND (reference sequence). V dropped 6 bases and J dropped 0 bases, with 9 bases sitting between them. This CDR3 is 14 amino acids long. The CDR3 sequence is CASRGRGSNQPQHF. For the CDR3, the DNA is TGTGCCAGTAGGGGCAGGGGTAGCAATCAGCCCCAGCATTTT.

The chain joins TRBV2 to TRBJ2-1, with 9 bases that match TRBD2. V was pared by 4 bases and J by 4 bases, with 5 bases of the junction left unmatched. The CDR3 has 15 residues. Germline V gene sequence: CDR1 SNHLY, CDR2 FYNNEI. CDR3 residues: CASSGETSGYNEQFF. In DNA, the CDR3 is TGTGCCAGCAGTGGTGAGACTAGCGGTTACAATGAGCAGTTCTTC.

This chain links TRBV5-1 with TRBJ2-3; D unresolved. Germline V lookup: CDR1 SGHRS, CDR2 YFSETQ. Trimming removed 1 base at V and 5 bases at J, with 14 bases between. The CDR3 consists of 15 residues. This CDR3 is CASSLRPAAEDTQYF. The CDR3 DNA is TGCGCCAGCAGCTTGCGCCCCGCGGCCGAAGATACGCAGTATTTT.